The source of this T cell receptor beta chain is a study of T-cell memory formation after mild COVID-19. Regarding the study as a whole: Memory sampled before infection contained some responding clones, suggesting cross-reactive memory joined.

This clonotype was counted a single time. Its antigen is not identified. TCRdb itself ran the 5' RACE reads through MiXCR, one entry per CDR3 protein. The sample includes fewer than 450,000 distinct CDR3 sequences, about 21% of them seen just once. The CDR3 has 14 amino acids. Per the germline V gene, CDR1 is DFQATT and CDR2 is SNEGSKA (reference sequence). V lost 0 bases to trimming and J lost 3 bases, with 11 bases between them. Source material: PBMCs or a T cell subset sorted from them (not recorded which). The V and J genes are TRBV20-1 and TRBJ1-2, with D perhaps TRBD1 (5 bases). The TCR was taken from an adult woman who had mild COVID-19 (a few samples of this study predate the infection). Cell type and time point are not known. The CDR3 coding sequence is TGCAGTGCTAGAGATCTTGGGGGGTACTATGGCTACACCTTC. This codes for CSARDLGGYYGYTF.